The entry below describes one T cell receptor beta chain. The assay was carried out at the deep level. Each subset's genomic DNA was shared equally among a number of immunoSEQ plates. Profiling relied on immunoSEQ multiplex PCR, and the TCRdb table lists in-frame clones only, not all of them. Among 1,500,000 or so clones listed, roughly 96% were seen once. The germline CDR1 and CDR2 sequences are GTSNPN and SVGIG (reference sequence). This CDR3 region has 11 residues. Trimming removed 2 bases from V and 5 bases from J, with 6 bases in between. The data were obtained in a study of shared clonotypes between healthy human individuals. None of the donors, who were healthy HIV-negative adults, had recently had acute infections or vaccinations.

J is TRBJ2-5 and V is TRBV30, with no clear D. Sequenced input: naive CD4+ T cells sorted from blood. The subset: CD45RA+ positively selected. The receptor was derived from a man aged 30 to 39 in good health. The DNA of the CDR3 is TGTGCCTGGAGTCCCGATGAGACCCAGTACTTC. Amino acids: CAWSPDETQYF.